What follows are 16 T cell receptor beta chains derived from one specimen sequenced in a study of regulatory and conventional T cells in RAG deficiency. Blood CD4+ CD25-low CD127-high conventional T cells supplied the genomic DNA template. Sequenced by immunoSEQ multiplex PCR; TCRdb stores in-frame clones only, minus some. Here the sample spans over 10,000 clones, 85% to 95% being singletons. The same sample was also used in a study of regulatory T cells. That report notes: Primers: 52 TRBV forward and 13 TRBJ reverse.

The sample comprised CD4+ effector T cells sorted from blood. These receptors all come from a human donor in good health.

The chain couples TRBV11-2 to TRBJ2-1, with 10 bases identical to TRBD2. Germline CDR1 and CDR2: SGHAT and FQNNGV. The CDR3 consists of 17 residues. J gave up 6 bases and V 5 bases, and 13 bases lay outside the gene matches. The CDR3 coding sequence is TGTGCCAGCAGCCAGGGCTGGCTAGCGGGAGAAAGCAATGAGCAGTTCTTC. Encoded protein: CASSQGWLAGESNEQFF.

V gene TRBV9 combines with J gene TRBJ2-3; 9 bases match TRBD2. The CDR3 totals 16 residues. CDR1 is SGDLS, CDR2 YYNGEE, per germline. The ends lost 3 bases at V and 4 bases at J; junction bases unmatched: 9. The CDR3 DNA reads TGTGCCAGCAGCGCCGGCGGGGGGGCCGCGTCAGATACGCAGTATTTT. Amino acids: CASSAGGGAASDTQYF.

This chain links TRBV6-5 with TRBJ2-7, with TRBD1 matching 9 bases. Looked up from germline, CDR1 is MNHEY and CDR2 is SVGAGI. CDR3 length: 16 amino acids. V was clipped by 4 bases and J by 4 bases; unmatched bases: 11. CDR3 residues: CASSLGQNRGLYEQYF. CDR3 nucleotide sequence: TGTGCCAGCAGTTTAGGGCAAAACAGGGGGCTGTACGAGCAGTACTTC.

The chain carries TRBV19 and TRBJ2-5, with 7 bases identical to TRBD1. The junction had 1 base not matched to a gene; V was cut back by 1 base and J by 5 bases. Germline lookup yields CDR1 LNHDA and CDR2 SQIVND (reference sequence). This CDR3 has 13 residues. The CDR3 DNA follows: TGTGCCAGTAGTATAGCCAGGGGGGAGACCCAGTACTTC. Translating gives CASSIARGETQYF.

The rearrangement uses TRBV9 and TRBJ2-2; TRBD2 aligns across 7 bases. V shed 2 bases, J shed 3 bases, and the junction held 7 bases outside the gene matches. This CDR3 is built from 16 residues. Germline assignment: CDR1 SGDLS and CDR2 YYNGEE. Here the CDR3 DNA reads TGTGCCAGCAGCGTTCGGGACTACCTGCACACCGGGGAGCTGTTTTTT. Translating it yields CASSVRDYLHTGELFF.

This chain connects TRBV29-1 to TRBJ1-1, with D perhaps TRBD1 (6 bases). V was clipped by 7 bases and J by 5 bases, with 20 bases between them. Per germline, CDR1 SQVTM and CDR2 ANQGSEA. The CDR3 has 14 residues. The CDR3 loop is CSAGLAGQGTEAFF. In DNA, the CDR3 is TGCAGCGCCGGGTTGGCAGGGCAGGGGACTGAAGCTTTCTTT.

The J gene is TRBJ1-1, the V gene TRBV6-5, with a weak D call TRBD1 (6 bases). With 4 bases removed from V and 1 base from J, the gap between germline ends came to 10 bases. The germline V gene has CDR1 MNHEY and CDR2 SVGAGI. This CDR3 has 14 amino acids. DNA of the CDR3: TGTGCCAGCAGTTTACAGGGTTCGAACACTGAAGCTTTCTTT. Its translation is CASSLQGSNTEAFF.

The chain joins TRBV30 to TRBJ1-6; D ambiguous. The CDR3 is made up of 13 amino acids. Germline CDR1 and CDR2: GTSNPN and SVGIG (reference sequence). The ends were cut back, 1 base at V and 4 bases at J, with 5 bases in the middle. CDR3 loop: CAWSERYNSPLHF. The DNA of the CDR3 is TGTGCCTGGAGTGAACGGTATAATTCACCCCTCCACTTT. The whole variable domain, remainder taken from reference TRBV30 and TRBJ1-6, is SQTIHQWPATLVQPVGSPLSLECTVEGTSNPNLYWYRQAAGRGLQLLFYSVGIGQISSEVPQNLSASRPQDRQFILSSKKLLLSDSGFYLCAWSERYNSPLHFGNGTRLTVT.

The V call is TRBV9, the J call TRBJ1-2, with 8 bases that match TRBD1. Per the germline V gene, CDR1 is SGDLS and CDR2 is YYNGEE. CDR3 length equals 15 residues. After removal of 5 bases from V and 5 bases from J, the junction contained 11 bases not matched to a gene. The CDR3 coding sequence is TGTGCCAGCAGTGAATCGACAGGGGTAGGATATGGCTACACCTTC. This encodes CASSESTGVGYGYTF.

The V and J genes are TRBV6-6 and TRBJ2-7, with a weak D call TRBD1 (5 bases). Germline-derived CDR1 and CDR2 are MNHNY and SVGAGI (reference sequence). Trimming stripped 2 bases from V and 0 bases from J, with 11 bases between. The CDR3 covers 15 residues. CDR3 loop: CASSYGAWSSYEQYF. The CDR3 DNA reads as TGTGCCAGCAGTTACGGGGCTTGGAGCTCCTACGAGCAGTACTTC.

Comments on this clone: The same CDR3 can be traced to other DNA sequences in this sample. The chain uses TRBV4-1 and TRBJ2-2; D possibly corresponds to TRBD1 (9 bases). The CDR3 has 19 residues. V gave up 3 bases and J gave up 6 bases, with 26 bases separating them. The germline CDR1 and CDR2 sequences are MGHRA and YSYEKL. In nucleotides, the CDR3 is TGCGCCAGCAGCCACAGGTGGACAGGGGCGGGGGGCCTACCCGGGGAGCTGTTTTTT. This encodes CASSHRWTGAGGLPGELFF.

The chain uses TRBV5-6 and TRBJ1-1; D might be TRBD1 (5 bases). V was pared by 0 bases and J by 4 bases, with 25 bases between. The CDR3 has 19 residues. The germline V gene encodes CDR1 SGHDT and CDR2 YYEEEE. The CDR3 DNA reads TGTGCCAGCAGCTTGGTGGCGGCCAGGGTTCCGTCCTGGGGCACTGAAGCTTTCTTT. It translates to CASSLVAARVPSWGTEAFF.

The CDR3 DNA reads as TGTGCCAGCTCACTCAGACTAGCCGACTCCTACGAGCAGTACTTC. Translated, it gives CASSLRLADSYEQYF. The chain recombines TRBV18 with TRBJ2-7, with 7 bases that match TRBD2. Trimming took 4 bases from V and 0 from J; bases not matched to a gene: 6. This CDR3 contains 15 residues. From germline, CDR1 is KGHSH and CDR2 LQKENI.

The chain is built from TRBV6-5 and TRBJ1-1; D is uncertain. Germline V gene data show CDR1 as MNHEY and CDR2 as SVGAGI. The CDR3 consists of 12 residues. Trimming shortened V by 0 bases and J by 7 bases, and 6 bases separated the two germline ends. The CDR3 DNA follows: TGTGCCAGCAGTTACTCGGGCGGTGAAGCTTTCTTT. This gives the protein CASSYSGGEAFF.

The gene calls are TRBV27 and TRBJ1-6, with a weak D call TRBD1 (5 bases). The germline gives CDR1 MNHEY, CDR2 SMNVEV (reference sequence). CDR3 length: 15 amino acids. The V end was cut by 6 bases, the J end by 6 bases, with 15 bases between. The CDR3 nucleotides are TGTGCCAGCAGCATACATCAGGGCTTTAATTCACCCCTCCACTTT. Its translation: CASSIHQGFNSPLHF.

V usage is TRBV7-6 and J usage is TRBJ2-5; tentative D call: TRBD1 (8 bases). This CDR3 has 14 residues. The germline V gene has CDR1 SGHVS and CDR2 FNYEAQ. Trimming left V 5 bases short and J 5 bases short, with 15 bases between. CDR3 in amino acids: CASSRDRGGETQYF. Written as DNA, the CDR3 is TGTGCCAGCAGCCGAGACAGGGGAGGGGAGACCCAGTACTTC.